The present T cell receptor beta chain was sequenced within a study of identifying expanded T cells in peripheral blood. Study-wide points: Variance in clone template counts between approximately two-week samples significantly increased with total template count across all healthy donors. Differentially abundant clones: about 1.2 between replicates, just under 17 at around 14 days, 19 to 20 at four.

Collection occurred without any documented infections or immune events in donors. Trimming removed 3 bases from V and 8 bases from J, with 11 bases in between. The CDR3 spans 13 residues. Looked up from germline, CDR1 is SNHLY and CDR2 is FYNNEI. Method: immunoSEQ multiplex PCR; TCRdb's copy keeps in-frame clones and lacks some. The table lists approximately 56,000 clones, 82% of them singletons, with 14% in the top ten. This clone appeared a few times. The antigen is unknown. The receptor comes from a person between 18 and 75 years old in good health. The chain joins TRBV2 to TRBJ2-1; D uncertain. Material: blood. As DNA, the CDR3 is TGTGCCAGCAGTGATAAGATCTTCGATGAGCAGTTCTTC. Its protein is CASSDKIFDEQFF.